The source of this T cell receptor (beta chain) is a study of cytomegalovirus exposure and HLA in healthy donors. In the study overall: A subsequent analysis reported that the roughly 120 validation repertoires were produced on the same platform that had also been used for the roughly 670 first-cohort repertoires.

Only in-frame clones appear in the TCRdb table, and some are missing; sequencing was by immunoSEQ multiplex PCR. Here the sample spans roughly 330,000 clones, about 85% being singletons. As regards this clone: As yet, its antigen is unknown.

The CDR3 contains 14 residues. Germline V gene lookup returns CDR1 SGHRS and CDR2 YFSETQ. The V end was cut by 0 bases, the J end by 4 bases, with 8 bases between. Whole-study results and caveats: In vitro work confirmed that a few CMV-associated chains recognize CMV antigens. The listing of 150 or so TCR beta chains classed them as cytomegalovirus-associated. A later analysis found first-cohort TCR clusters tended to co-occur in the approximately 120 validation repertoires.

The specimen was PBMCs. This TCR came from a woman aged 30 to 39 in good health and CMV-seropositive. V is TRBV5-1 and J is TRBJ1-5; the D gene is possibly TRBD1 (5 bases). CDR3 protein: CASSLVPGNQPQHF. The CDR3 nucleotides are TGCGCCAGCAGCTTGGTACCAGGGAATCAGCCCCAGCATTTT.